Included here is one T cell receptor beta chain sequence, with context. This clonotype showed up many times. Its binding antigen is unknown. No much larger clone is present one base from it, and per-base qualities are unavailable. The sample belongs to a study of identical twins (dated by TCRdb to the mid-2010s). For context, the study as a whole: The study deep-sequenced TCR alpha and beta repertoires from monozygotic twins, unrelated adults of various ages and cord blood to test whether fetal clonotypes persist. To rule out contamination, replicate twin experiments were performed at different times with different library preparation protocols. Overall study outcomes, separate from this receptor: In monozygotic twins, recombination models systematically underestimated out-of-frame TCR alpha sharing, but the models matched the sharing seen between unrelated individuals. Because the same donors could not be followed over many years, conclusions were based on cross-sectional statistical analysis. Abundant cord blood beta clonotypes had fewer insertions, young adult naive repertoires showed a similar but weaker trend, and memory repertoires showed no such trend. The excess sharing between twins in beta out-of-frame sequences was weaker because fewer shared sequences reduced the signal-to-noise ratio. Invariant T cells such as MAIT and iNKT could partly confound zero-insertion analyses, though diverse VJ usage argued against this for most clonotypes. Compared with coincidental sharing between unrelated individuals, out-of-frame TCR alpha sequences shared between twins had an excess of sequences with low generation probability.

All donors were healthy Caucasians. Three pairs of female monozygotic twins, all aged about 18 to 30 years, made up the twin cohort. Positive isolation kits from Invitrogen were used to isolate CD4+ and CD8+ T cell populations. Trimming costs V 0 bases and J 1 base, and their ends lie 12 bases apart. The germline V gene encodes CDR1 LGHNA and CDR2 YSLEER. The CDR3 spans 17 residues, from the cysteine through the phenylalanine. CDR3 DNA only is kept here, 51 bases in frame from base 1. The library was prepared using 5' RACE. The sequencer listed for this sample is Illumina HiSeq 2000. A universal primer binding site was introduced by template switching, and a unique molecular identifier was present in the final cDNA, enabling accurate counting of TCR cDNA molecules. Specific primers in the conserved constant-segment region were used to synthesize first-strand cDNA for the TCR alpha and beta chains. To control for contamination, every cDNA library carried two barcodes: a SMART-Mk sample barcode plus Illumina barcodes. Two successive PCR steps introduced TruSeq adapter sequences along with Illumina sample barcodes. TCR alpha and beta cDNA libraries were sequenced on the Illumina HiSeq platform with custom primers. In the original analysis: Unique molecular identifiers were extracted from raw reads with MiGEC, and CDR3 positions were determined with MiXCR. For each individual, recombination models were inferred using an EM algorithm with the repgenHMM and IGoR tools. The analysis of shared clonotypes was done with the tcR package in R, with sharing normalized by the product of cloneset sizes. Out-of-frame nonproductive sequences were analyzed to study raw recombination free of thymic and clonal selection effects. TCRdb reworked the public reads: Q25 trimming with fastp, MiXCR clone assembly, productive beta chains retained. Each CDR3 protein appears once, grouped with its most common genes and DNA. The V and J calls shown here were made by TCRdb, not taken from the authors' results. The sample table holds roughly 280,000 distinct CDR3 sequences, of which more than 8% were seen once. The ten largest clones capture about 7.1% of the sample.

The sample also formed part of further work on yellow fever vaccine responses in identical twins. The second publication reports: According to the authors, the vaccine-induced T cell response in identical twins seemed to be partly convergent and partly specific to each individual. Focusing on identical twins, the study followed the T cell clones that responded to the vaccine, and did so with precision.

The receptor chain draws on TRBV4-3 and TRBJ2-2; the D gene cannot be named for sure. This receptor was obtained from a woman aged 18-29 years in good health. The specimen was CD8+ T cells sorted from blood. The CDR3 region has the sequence CASSQDLAPRNTGELFF. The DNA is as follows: TGCGCCAGCAGCCAAGATTTGGCGCCCCGGAACACCGGGGAGCTGTTTTTT.